The clone carrying this TCR beta chain occurred once. Antigen specificity is unknown. The data were obtained in a study of cytomegalovirus exposure and HLA in healthy donors. Measured with immunoSEQ multiplex PCR; TCRdb has only the in-frame clones, and not every one. The data contain 150,000 to 200,000 clones, roughly 80% of them singletons. This CDR3 has 15 amino acids. The germline gives CDR1 KGHSH, CDR2 LQKENI. Germline trimming cut 6 bases from V and 6 bases from J; bases unmatched to any gene: 11. The study, taken as a whole, reports: Reported results showed that the classifier diagnosed cytomegalovirus status with high specificity and sensitivity.

Sequencing used PBMCs. This receptor was obtained from a man younger than 35 in good health and CMV-seropositive. This chain joins TRBV18 and TRBJ1-5; TRBD1 agrees at 7 bases. DNA of the CDR3: TGTGCCAGCTCCCGAGACAGGGCCCCCGGTCAGCCCCAGCATTTT. Its translation is CASSRDRAPGQPQHF.